These T cell receptor beta chains were read from a single sample in a study of cytomegalovirus exposure and HLA in healthy donors. Method: immunoSEQ multiplex PCR; TCRdb's copy keeps in-frame clones and lacks some. The top ten clones hold 15% to 20% of a sample with 76,000 or so clones, over 65% of them seen once. Material: PBMCs. The receptors come from a woman in her forties in good health and CMV-seropositive. Each CDR3 is given with its conserved first and last residue. Fields, in order: J gene, V gene, D gene, clone size, CDR3 protein, CDR3 DNA. The D gene is left open where the match is weak. Not every row has a clone size; where given, it reads once, few, many or a size class.

j_gene: TRBJ2-3; v_gene: TRBV4-3; d_gene: TRBD2; abundance: NA; CDR3aa: CASSQFGGRIGGTDTQYF; CDR3nt: TGCGCCAGCAGCCAATTTGGCGGGAGGATAGGGGGCACAGATACGCAGTATTTT
j_gene: TRBJ1-5; v_gene: TRBV19; d_gene: TRBD1; abundance: NA; CDR3aa: CASSLDRESNQPQHF; CDR3nt: TGTGCCAGTAGCCTGGACAGGGAATCCAATCAGCCCCAGCATTTT
j_gene: TRBJ1-2; v_gene: TRBV2; d_gene: NA; abundance: NA; CDR3aa: CASRRPGGNYGYTF; CDR3nt: TGTGCCAGCAGGCGACCGGGAGGGAACTATGGCTACACCTTC
j_gene: TRBJ2-7; v_gene: TRBV11-2; d_gene: TRBD2; abundance: NA; CDR3aa: CASSLTPGREYEQYF; CDR3nt: TGTGCCAGCAGCCTCACCCCGGGGAGGGAGTACGAGCAGTACTTC
j_gene: TRBJ2-7; v_gene: TRBV5-4; d_gene: TRBD1; abundance: once; CDR3aa: CASSLQQGREQYF; CDR3nt: TGTGCCAGCAGCCTCCAACAGGGGCGCGAGCAGTACTTC
j_gene: TRBJ1-2; v_gene: TRBV20-1; d_gene: NA; abundance: few; CDR3aa: CSARAGSGYTF; CDR3nt: TGCAGTGCCCGGGCAGGGTCTGGCTACACCTTC
j_gene: TRBJ2-1; v_gene: TRBV29-1; d_gene: TRBD2; abundance: NA; CDR3aa: CSVDKRGHYNEQFF; CDR3nt: TGCAGCGTTGATAAGCGGGGCCACTACAATGAGCAGTTCTTC
j_gene: TRBJ1-1; v_gene: TRBV4-2; d_gene: TRBD1; abundance: NA; CDR3aa: CASSQETGTGTSATEAFF; CDR3nt: TGTGCCAGCAGCCAAGAAACCGGGACAGGGACTAGTGCCACTGAAGCTTTCTTT
j_gene: TRBJ2-7; v_gene: TRBV7-9; d_gene: NA; abundance: NA; CDR3aa: CSSSPGLGEQYF; CDR3nt: TGTTCCAGCAGCCCCGGGTTGGGCGAGCAGTACTTC
j_gene: TRBJ2-7; v_gene: TRBV7-9; d_gene: TRBD1; abundance: NA; CDR3aa: CASSSGTGYYEQYF; CDR3nt: TGTGCCAGCAGCTCCGGGACAGGGTATTACGAGCAGTACTTC
j_gene: TRBJ2-2; v_gene: TRBV5-4; d_gene: TRBD1; abundance: NA; CDR3aa: CASSSTGQGANTGELFF; CDR3nt: TGTGCCAGCAGCTCGACGGGACAGGGCGCGAACACCGGGGAGCTGTTTTTT
j_gene: TRBJ1-1; v_gene: TRBV12-5; d_gene: TRBD1; abundance: NA; CDR3aa: CASGPGTANTEAFF; CDR3nt: TGTGCTAGTGGTCCCGGGACAGCGAACACTGAAGCTTTCTTT
j_gene: TRBJ2-7; v_gene: TRBV7-2; d_gene: NA; abundance: NA; CDR3aa: CASSLSPLSRAYEQYF; CDR3nt: TGTGCCAGCAGCTTATCGCCCCTGAGTCGTGCCTACGAGCAGTACTTC
j_gene: TRBJ1-5; v_gene: TRBV10-2; d_gene: NA; abundance: NA; CDR3aa: CASSEAGVSNQPQHF; CDR3nt: TGCGCCAGCAGTGAAGCGGGGGTTAGCAATCAGCCCCAGCATTTT
j_gene: TRBJ2-7; v_gene: TRBV5-1; d_gene: NA; abundance: NA; CDR3aa: CASSLAGFLDEQYF; CDR3nt: TGCGCCAGCAGCTTGGCAGGGTTCCTGGACGAGCAGTACTTC
j_gene: TRBJ1-1; v_gene: TRBV5-1; d_gene: NA; abundance: few; CDR3aa: CASSLETVGTEAFF; CDR3nt: TGCGCCAGCAGCTTGGAGACAGTCGGGACTGAAGCTTTCTTT
j_gene: TRBJ2-5; v_gene: TRBV13; d_gene: NA; abundance: NA; CDR3aa: CASSYRLVPSETQYF; CDR3nt: TGTGCCAGCAGCTATCGACTAGTGCCATCAGAGACCCAGTACTTC
j_gene: TRBJ2-1; v_gene: TRBV7-6; d_gene: NA; abundance: few; CDR3aa: CASSTRTRNEQFF; CDR3nt: TGTGCCAGCAGCACGCGAACCCGTAATGAGCAGTTCTTC
j_gene: TRBJ2-7; v_gene: TRBV10-2; d_gene: TRBD2; abundance: few; CDR3aa: CASSSGSGSSYEQYF; CDR3nt: TGCGCCAGCAGTTCCGGGAGCGGGAGCTCCTACGAGCAGTACTTC
j_gene: TRBJ2-2; v_gene: TRBV4-1; d_gene: TRBD2; abundance: NA; CDR3aa: CASSHLQGAGGPTGELFF; CDR3nt: TGCGCCAGCAGCCATTTACAGGGAGCGGGGGGGCCCACCGGGGAGCTGTTTTTT
j_gene: TRBJ1-2; v_gene: TRBV30; d_gene: TRBD1; abundance: NA; CDR3aa: CAWSSRGTGVGGYTF; CDR3nt: TGTGCCTGGAGTTCTAGAGGGACAGGGGTGGGTGGCTACACCTTC
j_gene: TRBJ2-3; v_gene: TRBV18; d_gene: NA; abundance: once; CDR3aa: CASSGQSTDTQYF; CDR3nt: TGTGCCAGCTCAGGACAGTCCACAGATACGCAGTATTTT
j_gene: TRBJ2-5; v_gene: TRBV5-1; d_gene: TRBD2; abundance: few; CDR3aa: CASRGTREAPTQYF; CDR3nt: TGCGCCAGCAGAGGGACTAGAGAAGCCCCAACCCAGTACTTC
j_gene: TRBJ1-2; v_gene: TRBV27; d_gene: NA; abundance: few; CDR3aa: CASSKGLFGYTF; CDR3nt: TGTGCCAGCAGTAAGGGACTTTTTGGCTACACCTTC
j_gene: TRBJ1-1; v_gene: TRBV30; d_gene: TRBD1; abundance: NA; CDR3aa: CAWSVGQGAMNTEAFF; CDR3nt: TGTGCCTGGAGTGTGGGACAGGGGGCTATGAACACTGAAGCTTTCTTT
j_gene: TRBJ2-3; v_gene: TRBV7-2; d_gene: TRBD1; abundance: NA; CDR3aa: CASSPRTGGPDTQYF; CDR3nt: TGTGCCAGCAGCCCCAGGACAGGGGGGCCAGATACGCAGTATTTT
j_gene: TRBJ1-2; v_gene: TRBV7-2; d_gene: TRBD1; abundance: NA; CDR3aa: CASSHIRGNYGYTF; CDR3nt: TGTGCCAGCAGCCACATCAGGGGGAACTATGGCTACACCTTC
j_gene: TRBJ1-1; v_gene: TRBV5-1; d_gene: TRBD1; abundance: few; CDR3aa: CASSKQQGGWTEAFF; CDR3nt: TGCGCCAGCAGCAAGCAACAGGGGGGGTGGACTGAAGCTTTCTTT
j_gene: TRBJ2-3; v_gene: TRBV5-1; d_gene: TRBD1; abundance: NA; CDR3aa: CASSSPRPDRVTYTQYF; CDR3nt: TGCGCCAGCAGCTCCCCGCGACCGGACAGGGTAACATATACGCAGTATTTT
j_gene: TRBJ2-3; v_gene: TRBV4-3; d_gene: TRBD2; abundance: NA; CDR3aa: CASSSTLAVDTQYF; CDR3nt: TGCGCCAGCAGCTCGACACTAGCGGTAGATACGCAGTATTTT
j_gene: TRBJ2-3; v_gene: TRBV5-1; d_gene: TRBD2; abundance: NA; CDR3aa: CASGTSGGTSTDTQYF; CDR3nt: TGCGCCAGCGGGACTAGCGGGGGGACGAGCACAGATACGCAGTATTTT
j_gene: TRBJ2-5; v_gene: TRBV27; d_gene: TRBD2; abundance: NA; CDR3aa: CASSLLAGGGETQYF; CDR3nt: TGTGCCAGCAGTTTATTAGCGGGGGGCGGGGAGACCCAGTACTTC
j_gene: TRBJ2-4; v_gene: TRBV10-1; d_gene: TRBD2; abundance: NA; CDR3aa: CASSPVAGAKNIQYF; CDR3nt: TGCGCCAGCAGCCCCGTAGCGGGAGCCAAAAACATTCAGTACTTC
j_gene: TRBJ1-1; v_gene: TRBV2; d_gene: TRBD1; abundance: NA; CDR3aa: CASRAGTGVSEAFF; CDR3nt: TGTGCCAGCAGGGCCGGGACAGGGGTCTCTGAAGCTTTCTTT
j_gene: TRBJ2-3; v_gene: TRBV7-3; d_gene: TRBD2; abundance: NA; CDR3aa: CASSFRGTSGGTDTQYF; CDR3nt: TGTGCCAGCAGCTTTAGAGGGACTAGCGGAGGCACAGATACGCAGTATTTT
j_gene: TRBJ1-1; v_gene: TRBV28; d_gene: TRBD1; abundance: few; CDR3aa: CASSPPQGVGSTEAFF; CDR3nt: TGTGCCAGCAGTCCACCACAGGGGGTAGGTAGCACTGAAGCTTTCTTT
j_gene: TRBJ1-4; v_gene: TRBV30; d_gene: NA; abundance: NA; CDR3aa: CAWSGQVNEKLFF; CDR3nt: TGTGCCTGGAGTGGACAGGTTAATGAAAAACTGTTTTTT
j_gene: TRBJ2-2; v_gene: TRBV2; d_gene: NA; abundance: NA; CDR3aa: CASRPSAGELFF; CDR3nt: TGTGCCAGCAGACCCAGCGCCGGGGAGCTGTTTTTT
j_gene: TRBJ2-7; v_gene: TRBV6-6; d_gene: NA; abundance: NA; CDR3aa: CASRFSYTAAEQYF; CDR3nt: TGTGCCAGCAGGTTCTCTTATACAGCTGCCGAGCAGTACTTC
j_gene: TRBJ1-5; v_gene: TRBV28; d_gene: NA; abundance: NA; CDR3aa: CASFNSVPNQPQHF; CDR3nt: TGTGCCAGTTTTAACAGTGTTCCCAATCAGCCCCAGCATTTT
j_gene: TRBJ2-5; v_gene: TRBV27; d_gene: NA; abundance: NA; CDR3aa: CASSFGTKQETQYF; CDR3nt: TGTGCCAGCAGTTTCGGGACAAAACAAGAGACCCAGTACTTC
j_gene: TRBJ2-2; v_gene: TRBV7-6; d_gene: NA; abundance: NA; CDR3aa: CASSLASAGELFF; CDR3nt: TGTGCCAGCAGCTTAGCTTCGGCCGGGGAGCTGTTTTTT
j_gene: TRBJ1-2; v_gene: TRBV10-3; d_gene: TRBD1; abundance: NA; CDR3aa: CAITGTGDYGYTF; CDR3nt: TGTGCCATTACCGGGACAGGGGACTATGGCTACACCTTC
j_gene: TRBJ2-7; v_gene: TRBV30; d_gene: TRBD2; abundance: few; CDR3aa: CAGGLGSGEQYF; CDR3nt: TGTGCCGGGGGACTAGGTTCTGGCGAGCAGTACTTC
j_gene: TRBJ1-2; v_gene: TRBV28; d_gene: TRBD1; abundance: once; CDR3aa: CASSRDRGNYGYTF; CDR3nt: TGTGCCAGCAGTCGAGACAGGGGGAACTATGGCTACACCTTC
j_gene: TRBJ1-2; v_gene: TRBV5-1; d_gene: NA; abundance: once; CDR3aa: CASSYSRDKRGYTF; CDR3nt: TGCGCCAGCAGTTACAGCCGGGACAAGCGTGGCTACACCTTC
j_gene: TRBJ1-5; v_gene: TRBV4-2; d_gene: NA; abundance: NA; CDR3aa: CASSWGGPEQPQHF; CDR3nt: TGTGCCAGCAGCTGGGGGGGGCCGGAACAGCCCCAGCATTTT
j_gene: TRBJ1-3; v_gene: TRBV4-1; d_gene: NA; abundance: NA; CDR3aa: CASSPITGGNTIYF; CDR3nt: TGCGCCAGCAGCCCAATAACGGGTGGAAACACCATATATTTT
j_gene: TRBJ1-1; v_gene: TRBV5-4; d_gene: NA; abundance: few; CDR3aa: CASSLTPQHMNTEAFF; CDR3nt: TGTGCCAGCAGCTTGACCCCACAGCATATGAACACTGAAGCTTTCTTT
j_gene: TRBJ2-7; v_gene: TRBV5-1; d_gene: NA; abundance: NA; CDR3aa: CASSKYEEERYEQYF; CDR3nt: TGCGCCAGCAGCAAATACGAAGAGGAGCGCTACGAGCAGTACTTC
j_gene: TRBJ2-3; v_gene: TRBV6-4; d_gene: TRBD2; abundance: NA; CDR3aa: CASTQTSGSTDTQYF; CDR3nt: TGTGCCAGCACTCAGACTAGCGGGAGCACAGATACGCAGTATTTT
j_gene: TRBJ2-1; v_gene: TRBV30; d_gene: NA; abundance: NA; CDR3aa: CAWDRYRGIDEQFF; CDR3nt: TGTGCCTGGGACCGCTATCGAGGCATAGATGAGCAGTTCTTC